This T cell receptor (beta chain) stems from a study of blood T cell repertoires in COVID-19. Each participant's cohort was designated according to participant-reported clinical history. The table came from immunoSEQ multiplex PCR; TCRdb's copy has only in-frame clones and leaves some out. The sample lists about 230,000 clones; about nine tenths were seen once. V was trimmed by 2 bases and J by 5 bases, leaving 17 bases between them. The germline V gene has CDR1 KGHDR and CDR2 SFDVKD. This CDR3 contains 16 residues. The sequenced sample consisted of PBMCs or T cells enriched from blood (not recorded which). The V call is TRBV24-1, the J call TRBJ1-1; D perhaps matches TRBD1 (5 bases). The clonotype originates from a woman aged 40-49 years with acute COVID-19. DNA of the CDR3: TGTGCCACCAGTGATTCGAGGAGGGGAGGCGGTACTGAAGCTTTCTTT. As protein: CATSDSRRGGGTEAFF.